These 10 T cell receptor beta chains came from one sample sequenced in a study of blood T cells in healthy people across ages (dated by TCRdb to 2013 to 2016). Library creation used 5' RACE. These reads were obtained on an Illumina HiSeq 2500. A second about 7 to 12 cycle PCR used a sample-barcoded 5' primer and a J-beta primer mix. Starting from the raw public reads, TCRdb applied fastp trimming at Q25, assembled clones with MiXCR and retained in-frame beta chains. Records with the same CDR3 protein are collapsed into one entry carrying the most frequent genes and DNA. Counted in this sample were about 1.8 million distinct CDR3 sequences; approximately 50% of them appeared once. Of the sample, 2% to 2.5% falls within the top ten clones. Sequencing input: blood. The receptors come from a woman aged 40 to 49 in good health.

The table lists this clonotype with a few counts. This chain links TRBV12-3 or TRBV12-4 with TRBJ1-6, with D maybe TRBD1 (5 bases). This CDR3 is 15 amino acids long. The V and J ends lost 3 bases and 5 bases respectively, with 11 bases between them. The CDR3, as DNA: TGTGCCAGCAGTTTCCGGGGCCACGATAATTCACCCCTCCACTTT. Its protein is CASSFRGHDNSPLHF.

The V gene is TRBV15, the J gene TRBJ2-4, with 12 positions matching TRBD2. This CDR3 region has 18 residues. Germline CDR1 LNHNV, CDR2 YYDKDF (reference sequence). J gave up 6 bases and V 4 bases, and 13 bases lay outside the gene matches. CDR3 sequence: CATSKAHLLAGGANIQYF. Written as DNA, the CDR3 is TGTGCCACCAGCAAAGCTCATCTTCTAGCGGGGGGGGCAAACATTCAGTACTTC.

The chain couples TRBV6-2 or TRBV6-3 to TRBJ2-1, with D perhaps matching TRBD2 (5 bases). This CDR3 is 16 amino acids long. The germline V and J ends were trimmed by 2 bases and 3 bases, with 14 bases remaining between them. From germline, CDR1 is MNHEY and CDR2 SVGEGT. CDR3 nucleotides: TGTGCCAGCAGTTACGAGGGCTCGGCGATCTACAATGAGCAGTTCTTC. It yields the protein CASSYEGSAIYNEQFF.

The J gene is TRBJ2-1, the V gene TRBV9, with D unresolved. With 7 bases removed from V and 6 bases from J, the gap between germline ends came to 8 bases. CDR3 length: 11 amino acids. Looked up from germline, CDR1 is SGDLS and CDR2 is YYNGEE. The CDR3 region is CASGNSNEQFF. The CDR3, as DNA: TGTGCCAGCGGTAATTCCAATGAGCAGTTCTTC. The whole variable domain, filled in from reference TRBV9 and TRBJ2-1, reads DSGVTQTPKHLITATGQRVTLRCSPRSGDLSVYWYQQSLDQGLQFLIQYYNGEERAKGNILERFSAQQFPDLHSELNLSSLELGDSALYFCASGNSNEQFFGPGTRLTVL.

The chain is built from TRBV7-9 and TRBJ2-1, with 8 bases aligning to TRBD2. Germline CDR1 and CDR2: SEHNR and FQNEAQ (reference sequence). V lost 0 bases to trimming and J lost 12 bases; unmatched junction nucleotides: 10. The CDR3 consists of 15 residues. The CDR3 is CASSLAQGTRVRQFF. CDR3 DNA: TGTGCCAGCAGCTTAGCGCAGGGGACTAGGGTACGGCAGTTCTTC.

V usage is TRBV4-1 and J usage is TRBJ2-6, with D possibly being TRBD1 (6 bases). Trimming pared 3 bases from V and 3 bases from J, leaving 15 bases between. The CDR3 has 17 amino acids. The germline V gene encodes CDR1 MGHRA and CDR2 YSYEKL. CDR3 bases: TGCGCCAGCAGCCAGGATAGGCAGGGGAGTGGGGCCAACGTCCTGACTTTC. It encodes CASSQDRQGSGANVLTF.

The chain is built from TRBV11-2 and TRBJ2-7, with a tentative D call TRBD2 (5 bases). This CDR3 contains 15 residues. Germline assignment: CDR1 SGHAT and CDR2 FQNNGV. V was trimmed by 0 bases and J by 4 bases, leaving 13 bases between them. The CDR3 loop is CASSLDPSRGYEQYF. The CDR3 bases are TGTGCCAGCAGCTTAGATCCCAGCCGGGGTTACGAGCAGTACTTC.

This clonotype turned up a few times. The rearrangement joins TRBV18 to TRBJ2-7, with TRBD1 matching 7 bases. Germline V gives CDR1 KGHSH, CDR2 LQKENI. This CDR3 contains 14 residues. V shed 6 bases and J 2 bases; nucleotides not matched to a gene: 7. In DNA form, the CDR3 reads TGTGCCAGCTCGCCTAGGGGACAGCCCTACGAGCAGTACTTC. Protein sequence: CASSPRGQPYEQYF. Full variable domain (rest looked up from reference TRBV18 and TRBJ2-7): NAGVMQNPRHLVRRRGQEARLRCSPMKGHSHVYWYRQLPEEGLKFMVYLQKENIIDESGMPKERFSAEFPKEGPSILRIQQVVRGDSAAYFCASSPRGQPYEQYFGPGTRLTVT.

The rearrangement links TRBV4-1 to TRBJ2-3; D may match TRBD1 or TRBD2 (7 bases each). Deletions cut 2 bases from V and 5 bases from J, with 14 bases between. CDR3 length: 15 residues. Germline V gives CDR1 MGHRA, CDR2 YSYEKL. CDR3 sequence: CASSQPSGTVDTQYF. Here the CDR3 DNA reads TGCGCCAGCAGCCAACCCAGCGGGACAGTAGATACGCAGTATTTT.

The chain links TRBV6-5 to TRBJ2-1; TRBD1 agrees at 7 bases. CDR1 and CDR2 (germline): MNHEY, SVGAGI. The V segment lost 2 bases and the J segment 5 bases; nucleotides outside the gene matches: 15. The CDR3 is made up of 18 amino acids. Here the CDR3 reads CASSYDGFAAGGDNEQFF. The DNA of the CDR3 is TGTGCCAGCAGTTACGATGGGTTCGCGGCAGGGGGAGACAATGAGCAGTTCTTC.